The 2 T cell receptor beta chains reported below all come from one sample, sequenced in a study of T cell responses to AZD1222 COVID-19 vaccine. Sequencing was performed with immunoSEQ multiplex PCR; in TCRdb, only in-frame clones are kept and a portion is missing. Of about 140,000 clones detected, approximately 90% appear once; the ten largest clones hold roughly 3.7%. This material consisted of peripheral blood, taken on day 0 of AZD1222 vaccination. The receptors were sampled from an adult in good health.

CDR3 nucleotide sequence: TGCGCCAGCAGCGAGTACGTGGGTGAGGAGACCCAGTACTTC. This codes for CASSEYVGEETQYF. J is TRBJ2-5 and V is TRBV5-1; D is ambiguous. V was pared by 4 bases and J by 5 bases, with 15 bases between. Germline CDR1 reads SGHRS; CDR2 reads YFSETQ. CDR3 length equals 14 residues.

This clone has only a few counts. This chain links TRBV6-5 with TRBJ2-1, with a weak D call TRBD2 (6 bases). The CDR3 length is 12 residues. Germline V gene sequence: CDR1 MNHEY, CDR2 SVGAGI. Trimming cost V 2 bases and J 9 bases, with 8 bases left between them. The DNA for the CDR3 is TGTGCCAGCAGTTACGCGGGGCTTGAGCAGTTCTTC. It specifies CASSYAGLEQFF.